The rows below give T cell receptor beta chains drawn from one sample of a study of technical replicates of blood from a few donors. TCRdb's table, derived via immunoSEQ multiplex PCR, lists solely in-frame clones and lacks some. The sample includes tens of thousands of clones, roughly 97% of them seen just once. Material: T cells isolated from PBMCs. Receptor source: a human donor in good health. Both conserved end residues are part of each CDR3. D genes are given only for firm matches. Expanded clones are given a class, and other clones once, few, many or no size at all.

NA TRBJ2-3 NA TRBV27 14 TGTGCCAGCAATACTTACGCCCAGGGGGATACGCAGTATTTT CASNTYAQGDTQYF
NA TRBJ1-5 once TRBV28 14 TGTGCCAGCAGGGAGGGAACAGGCAATCAGCCCCAGCATTTT CASREGTGNQPQHF
TRBD1 TRBJ1-2 NA TRBV28 13 TGTGCCAGCAGTAAGGACAGGGGGCATGGCTACACCTTC CASSKDRGHGYTF
TRBD2 TRBJ2-3 NA TRBV27 15 TGTGCCAGCAGTTTGCGGACTAGCCGCACAGATACGCAGTATTTT CASSLRTSRTDTQYF
NA TRBJ2-7 NA TRBV6-6 15 TGTGCCAGCAGAGCAACTAGTTTTCGAGCCCACGAGCAGTACTTC CASRATSFRAHEQYF
TRBD1 TRBJ1-2 NA TRBV2 13 TGTGCCAGCAGTCCTACAGGGGAAGGGGGCCACACCTTC CASSPTGEGGHTF
TRBD2 TRBJ2-5 once TRBV11-2 15 TGTGCCAGCAGCATTAGCGGGAGGGCCCCAGAGACCCAGTACTTC CASSISGRAPETQYF
TRBD1 TRBJ2-7 NA TRBV28 15 TGTGCCAGCCGCCAAACAGGGGGCGCACCCTACGAGCAGTACTTC CASRQTGGAPYEQYF
TRBD2 TRBJ2-3 once TRBV5-1 16 TGCGCCAGCAGCTTGGCTGGGACTAGCGGCACAGATACGCAGTATTTT CASSLAGTSGTDTQYF
NA TRBJ2-6 NA TRBV28 17 TGTGCCAGCAGTGGAGGGACGGCATTCTATGGGGCCAACGTCCTGACTTTC CASSGGTAFYGANVLTF
TRBD1 TRBJ2-1 NA TRBV5-4 14 TGTGCCAGCAGCCTGGGACAGGGGGCAAATGAGCAGTTCTTC CASSLGQGANEQFF
TRBD1 TRBJ2-1 NA TRBV10-1 16 TGCGCCATCCATTCCCTCGACAGGGGCAAGGACAATGAGCAGTTCTTC CAIHSLDRGKDNEQFF
NA TRBJ2-3 once TRBV9 13 TGTGCCAGCACCTTAGGGGGGGCAGATACGCAGTATTTT CASTLGGADTQYF
NA TRBJ2-1 NA TRBV11-2 11 TGTGCCAGCAGCCCTAGCGATGAGCAGTTCTTC CASSPSDEQFF
NA TRBJ2-5 NA TRBV6-5 14 TGTGCCAGCAGTTACTCGACAGCGACAGAGACCCAGTACTTC CASSYSTATETQYF
TRBD1 TRBJ1-1 NA TRBV19 12 TGTGCCAGTAGTATACAGGGGGCTGAAGCTTTCTTT CASSIQGAEAFF
TRBD2 TRBJ2-7 NA TRBV5-1 16 TGCGCCAGCAGCGGGACTAGCGGGAGGACCTCCTACGAGCAGTACTTC CASSGTSGRTSYEQYF
NA TRBJ1-5 NA TRBV28 14 TGTGCCAGCAGTTTAGAGAAAGAGAGTCAGCCCCAGCATTTT CASSLEKESQPQHF
TRBD1 TRBJ2-7 NA TRBV11-2 16 TGTGCCAGCAGCTCCCATACCCGGACAGGGTCCTACGAGCAGTACTTC CASSSHTRTGSYEQYF
TRBD1 TRBJ2-7 NA TRBV5-1 15 TGCGCCAGCAGCTTCCGGACAGGGGGCTTCTACGAGCAGTACTTC CASSFRTGGFYEQYF
TRBD2 TRBJ2-7 NA TRBV11-2 16 TGTGCCAGCAGCTTACCTAGCGGGAGGCGCGCCTACGAGCAGTACTTC CASSLPSGRRAYEQYF
TRBD1 TRBJ1-1 NA TRBV6-5 13 TGTGCCAGCAATAACCGGGACAGGGAACCAGCTTTCTTT CASNNRDREPAFF
NA TRBJ1-1 NA TRBV15 16 TGTGCCACCAGCAGAGAGGGGGCACCCTTGAACACTGAAGCTTTCTTT CATSREGAPLNTEAFF
NA TRBJ1-1 NA TRBV6-5 14 TGTGCCAGTCGTGGTGGGAGGGCCGATTCTTCCGCTTTCTTT CASRGGRADSSAFF
TRBD1 TRBJ2-7 few TRBV27 13 TGTGCCAGCAGTTTAGACAGGGCCAACGAGCAGTACTTC CASSLDRANEQYF
NA TRBJ2-6 once TRBV6-1 16 TGTGCCAGCAGTGAATGGGCAGACTCTGGGGCCAACGTCCTGACTTTC CASSEWADSGANVLTF
NA TRBJ2-1 once TRBV2 14 TGTGCCAGCACGCGGGGAGGCAATTACAATGAGCAGTTCTTC CASTRGGNYNEQFF
TRBD1 TRBJ2-1 NA TRBV14 13 TGTGCCAGCAGCGTACAGGGGTACAATGAGCAGTTCTTC CASSVQGYNEQFF
NA TRBJ2-7 NA TRBV9 13 TGTGCCAGCAGGGCAGGGGATTCCTACGAGCAGTACTTC CASRAGDSYEQYF
NA TRBJ1-1 NA TRBV27 14 TGTGCCAGCAGTTTACAGGGGACACCAATTGAAGCTTTCTTT CASSLQGTPIEAFF
NA TRBJ1-6 NA TRBV4-1 16 TGCGCCAGCAGCCAAGGGACTGGGCAATTTAATTCACCCCTCCACTTT CASSQGTGQFNSPLHF
NA TRBJ1-2 NA TRBV6-1 14 TGTGCCAGCAGTGAAGGTTCAATTTCCTATGGCTACACCTTC CASSEGSISYGYTF
TRBD1 TRBJ2-5 NA TRBV16 14 TGTGCCAGCAGCCGTGGACAGGCCCAAGAGACCCAGTACTTC CASSRGQAQETQYF
NA TRBJ2-2 NA TRBV2 13 TGTGCCAGTTCAGGGGTTTTGACCGGGGAGCTGTTTTTT CASSGVLTGELFF
TRBD1 TRBJ2-2 NA TRBV15 15 TGTGCCACCAGCACCGGGACAGGGGGTTCCGGGGAGCTGTTTTTT CATSTGTGGSGELFF
TRBD2 TRBJ2-1 NA TRBV10-1 14 TGCGCCAGCTCCTTAGCGGGTCTCTTCGATGAGCAGTTCTTC CASSLAGLFDEQFF
TRBD2 TRBJ2-3 NA TRBV5-1 16 TGCGCCAGCAGCTTACCGGGACTAGCGGGGACAGATACGCAGTATTTT CASSLPGLAGTDTQYF
TRBD1 TRBJ2-7 once TRBV28 14 TGTGCCAGCAGGCACCAGACAGGGTACCACGAGCAGTACTTC CASRHQTGYHEQYF
NA TRBJ2-2 NA TRBV21-1 15 TGTGCCAGCAGCTCAAAGGGAGGGATACTCGGGGAGCTGTTTTTT CASSSKGGILGELFF
NA TRBJ2-7 NA TRBV10-3 15 TGTGCCATCAATAGAGGGTTGGGACTTCACTACGAGCAGTACTTC CAINRGLGLHYEQYF
NA TRBJ1-5 once TRBV6-5 14 TGTGCCAGCAGTTACTCGATGGGGAGCCAGCCCCAGCATTTT CASSYSMGSQPQHF
TRBD1 TRBJ2-3 NA TRBV28 14 TGTGCCAGCAGCAGCGGACAGGGGCCGTGGGGGCAGTATTTT CASSSGQGPWGQYF
NA TRBJ2-2 NA TRBV7-2 16 TGTGCCAGCAGCTTAGTGGTCCGGGTGGGCACCGGGGAGCTGTTTTTT CASSLVVRVGTGELFF
TRBD1 TRBJ2-1 NA TRBV6-6 14 TGTGCCAGCAGTTACGAGGACAGGGTAAATGAGCAGTTCTTC CASSYEDRVNEQFF
NA TRBJ1-1 NA TRBV7-2 13 TGTGCCAGCAGCTTAGGCGCCGGGTGGGAAGCTTTCTTT CASSLGAGWEAFF
NA TRBJ2-2 NA TRBV4-1 16 TGCGCCAGCAGCCAACTTGAGGGGGACGGCACCGGGGAGCTGTTTTTT CASSQLEGDGTGELFF
NA TRBJ1-1 NA TRBV29-1 14 TGCAGCGTTGAAAGGCGGCAGGGTAACGCTGAAGCTTTCTTT CSVERRQGNAEAFF
NA TRBJ1-1 NA TRBV4-1 15 TGCGCCAGCAGCCAAGATCTCGGACAGCTCACTGAAGCTTTCTTT CASSQDLGQLTEAFF
NA TRBJ2-1 NA TRBV4-1 18 TGCGCCAGCAGCCAAGATCGCGAGGGGGGGATAGTCGACAATGAGCAGTTCTTC CASSQDREGGIVDNEQFF
TRBD1 TRBJ2-1 NA TRBV29-1 15 TGCAGCGTTCATGACAGGGGTGGTGTACTGAATGAGCAGTTCTTC CSVHDRGGVLNEQFF
TRBD2 TRBJ2-1 NA TRBV10-2 13 TGCGCCAGCAGTGAGTTGAGCGGGAGCGAGCAGTTCTTC CASSELSGSEQFF
TRBD1 TRBJ1-2 NA TRBV5-4 15 TGTGCCAGCAGCTGGGACAGGGGGCTGATCTATGGCTACACCTTC CASSWDRGLIYGYTF
NA TRBJ2-7 NA TRBV5-4 14 TGTGCCAGCAGCCCGGGACTGACCTACGGCGAGCAGTACTTC CASSPGLTYGEQYF
NA TRBJ2-7 NA TRBV6-5 14 TGTGCCAGCAGTTACGCTGACAGAGATTACGAGCAGTACTTC CASSYADRDYEQYF